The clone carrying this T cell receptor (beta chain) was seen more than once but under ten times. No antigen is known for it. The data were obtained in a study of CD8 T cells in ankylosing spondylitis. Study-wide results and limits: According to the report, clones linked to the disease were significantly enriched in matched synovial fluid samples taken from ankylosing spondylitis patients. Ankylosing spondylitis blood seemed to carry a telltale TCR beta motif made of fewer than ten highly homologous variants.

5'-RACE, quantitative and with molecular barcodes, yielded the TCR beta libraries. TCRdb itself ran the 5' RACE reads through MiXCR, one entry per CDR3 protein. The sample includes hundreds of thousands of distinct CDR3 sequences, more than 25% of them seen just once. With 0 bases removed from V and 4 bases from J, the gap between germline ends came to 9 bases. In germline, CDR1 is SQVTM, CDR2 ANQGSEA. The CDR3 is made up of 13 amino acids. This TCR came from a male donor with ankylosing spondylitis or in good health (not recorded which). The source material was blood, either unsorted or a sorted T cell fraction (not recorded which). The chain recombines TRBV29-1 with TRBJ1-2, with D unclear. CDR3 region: CSVEDGMAYGYTF. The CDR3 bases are TGCAGCGTTGAAGACGGAATGGCCTATGGCTACACCTTC.